This TCR beta chain was captured in a study of human T cells and chemical hapten exposure (dated by TCRdb to about 2021). Turning to the overall study: For sensitization, 2% DPC in acetone was applied to a 2 cm by 2 cm area of upper inner arm skin. Patients additionally received weekly therapeutic DPC doses to the scalp throughout the approximately 25-week study period. Patch tests used Finn chambers with 0.01% DPC on the upper back, scored after 6 days by International Contact Dermatitis Research Group standards. The mostly female patient cohort included alopecia areata with under or over 50% scalp involvement, alopecia totalis and alopecia universalis. Libraries were pooled for sequencing, and variation in per-sample TCR yields was attributed mainly to small differences in library volumes within the pool. The study tracked peripheral blood TCR repertoire changes in vivo during primary and secondary sensitization to the hapten diphenylcyclopropenone (DPC) in alopecia patients. Blood samples were taken from patients before sensitization (week 0) and then at 2, 6 and about 24 weeks after DPC sensitization. Twenty-nine alopecia patients gave blood for TCR sequencing at one to four time points (pre-sensitization, 2, 6 and 24 weeks).

The sample's time point label, decoded: patch test 1, 2 weeks after DPC sensitization. The sample's treatment or condition label is to be understood as: therapeutic diphenylcyclopropenone sensitization with weekly scalp DPC. At every patch-test visit, the blood draw took place before the patch test was put on. Patients were eligible if aged 18 to 70, diagnosed with alopecia and judged suitable for DPC therapy, and pregnant patients were excluded. Total RNA was extracted from unfractionated whole blood collected in Tempus Blood RNA tubes. As for this clonotype: It has no known antigen specificity. Base qualities were left out, and no much larger clone turns up one base away.

The CDR3 starts with the cysteine, ends with the phenylalanine, and has 14 residues. Just the 42-base CDR3 DNA is kept, in frame starting at base 1. Trimmed from V: 2 bases; trimmed from J: 8 bases; junction bases lacking a gene match: 8. The germline V gene provides CDR1 MNHEY and CDR2 SVGAGI. The receptor library was made with RACE. The instrument given in TCRdb is NextSeq 500. Library preparation attached unique molecular identifiers to individual cDNA molecules for quantitative, reproducible TCR counting. From each blood RNA sample, both TCR alpha and TCR beta chains were sequenced. The study's own analysis went as follows. The median number of TCRs per sample was around 96,000, ranging from roughly 23,224 to 690,600. The Decombinator software suite was used to annotate V, J and CDR3 in the TCR reads. For PS versus PT1 abundance plots, all samples were subsampled to the same number of TCRs (28,000). Expanded TCRs were defined as absent before sensitization and observed at least eight times at the 2-week time point. The public reads were reprocessed in TCRdb via fastp at Q25 and MiXCR, keeping in-frame beta chains. Every distinct CDR3 protein forms one entry, paired with its most common genes and DNA. The V and J calls, along with clone size, are taken from TCRdb and not from the paper's own processing. This sample comprises roughly 380,000 distinct CDR3 sequences, 4% to 5.5% of them detected only once. The ten largest clones capture approximately 2.3% of the sample.

Study-wide conclusions, independent of this receptor: Compared with pre-sensitization or healthy control sets, expanded TCRs formed significantly more large CDR3 similarity clusters, which is consistent with antigen-driven responses. Because all patients had alopecia, a presumed autoimmune disease, the immune response of the patients might differ from that of healthy individuals. Patch test score correlated positively with the number of PT1 expanded TCRs, reaching significance at thresholds 8, 16 and 32 but not at 4. Repeated subsampling changed both the strength of the expansion versus patch-test correlation and the threshold at which the correlation became significant. DPC sensitization did not change the number of TCRs with a frequency above 1 in 1000, and there was no evidence of changes in global repertoire structure.

Recombination connected TRBV6-5 to TRBJ1-1, with 7 bases aligning to TRBD1. The sequencing here drew on whole blood, taken in connection with sensitization to the hapten diphenylcyclopropenone (DPC). This receptor was obtained from a woman in her 50s with alopecia areata. Some clones in this sample may be carry-over from other donors' samples. Read as DNA, the sequence is TGTGCCAGCAGTTACATAGGGTCGACAGGGGAAGCTTTCTTT. Translated, this is CASSYIGSTGEAFF.